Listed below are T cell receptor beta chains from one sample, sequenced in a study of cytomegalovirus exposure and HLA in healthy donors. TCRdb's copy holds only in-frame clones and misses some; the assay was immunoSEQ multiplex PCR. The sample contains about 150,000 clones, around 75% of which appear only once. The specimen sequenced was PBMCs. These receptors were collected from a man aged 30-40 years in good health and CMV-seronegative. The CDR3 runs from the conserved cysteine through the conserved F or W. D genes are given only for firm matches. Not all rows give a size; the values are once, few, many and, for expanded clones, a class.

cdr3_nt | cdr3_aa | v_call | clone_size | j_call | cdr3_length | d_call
TGTGCCAGCAGTTTAGGAGGGGGCAATTCACCCCTCCACTTT | CASSLGGGNSPLHF | TRBV28 | few | TRBJ1-6 | 14 | TRBD1
TGCGCCAGCAGCCACAGGGTACTGGGAGGAAACACCATATATTTT | CASSHRVLGGNTIYF | TRBV4-1 | few | TRBJ1-3 | 15 | .
TGCGCCAGCAGTGAGAGGGCTAGCGGGAGATACTACAATGAGCAGTTCTTC | CASSERASGRYYNEQFF | TRBV10-1 | . | TRBJ2-1 | 17 | TRBD2
TGCGCCAGCAGCCTGACTAGCGGGGCCCCCTACGAGCAGTACTTC | CASSLTSGAPYEQYF | TRBV5-1 | . | TRBJ2-7 | 15 | TRBD2
TGTGCCAGCAGCTCACCCGAACTAGCCAAAAACATTCAGTACTTC | CASSSPELAKNIQYF | TRBV7-8 | . | TRBJ2-4 | 15 | .
TGTGCCAGCAGTGAAACAGGGGGCACCGTCATCTACGAGCAGTACTTC | CASSETGGTVIYEQYF | TRBV2 | . | TRBJ2-7 | 16 | TRBD1
TGCAGCGCTGGGGACAGGATCCACTCTGGGGCCAACGTCCTGACTTTC | CSAGDRIHSGANVLTF | TRBV29-1 | . | TRBJ2-6 | 16 | TRBD1
TGCGCCAGCAGCCAAAGAGCAGCCGGGACTAGCGGGGAATCTGGGGCCAACGTCCTGACTTTC | CASSQRAAGTSGESGANVLTF | TRBV4-1 | . | TRBJ2-6 | 21 | TRBD2
TGTGCCTGGAGTCCCGGGACAGGGACCTACGAGCAGTACTTC | CAWSPGTGTYEQYF | TRBV30 | . | TRBJ2-7 | 14 | TRBD1
TGTGCCAGTAGTATATTCGGGACTAGCGGCCAAGAGACCCAGTACTTC | CASSIFGTSGQETQYF | TRBV19 | . | TRBJ2-5 | 16 | TRBD2
TGTGCCAGCAGCACACGAGACAGGGGGATAATGAACACTGAAGCTTTCTTT | CASSTRDRGIMNTEAFF | TRBV7-9 | few | TRBJ1-1 | 17 | TRBD1
TGTGCCAGCAGTGAAGACAGGGGAAACACTGAAGCTTTCTTT | CASSEDRGNTEAFF | TRBV25-1 | . | TRBJ1-1 | 14 | TRBD1
TGTGCCAGCAGCCGGACCGGGACAGGGTACTACGAGCAGTACTTC | CASSRTGTGYYEQYF | TRBV7-8 | few | TRBJ2-7 | 15 | TRBD1
TGTGCCAGCAGCTTGGTCCAGACAGGGAACTATGGCTACACCTTC | CASSLVQTGNYGYTF | TRBV5-6 | . | TRBJ1-2 | 15 | TRBD1